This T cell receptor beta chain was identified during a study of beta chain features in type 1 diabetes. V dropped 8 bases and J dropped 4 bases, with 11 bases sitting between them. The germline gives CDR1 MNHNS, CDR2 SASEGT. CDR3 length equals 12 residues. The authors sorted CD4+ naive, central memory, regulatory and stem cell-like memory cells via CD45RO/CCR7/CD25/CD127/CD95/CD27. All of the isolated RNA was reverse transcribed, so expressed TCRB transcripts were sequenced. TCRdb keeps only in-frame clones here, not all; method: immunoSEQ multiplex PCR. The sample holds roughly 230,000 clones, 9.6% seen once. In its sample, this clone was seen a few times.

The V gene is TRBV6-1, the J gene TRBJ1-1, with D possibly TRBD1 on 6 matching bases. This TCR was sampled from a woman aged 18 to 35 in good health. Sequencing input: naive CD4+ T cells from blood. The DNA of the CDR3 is TGTGCCAGCGGCGTAGGGGGCACTGAAGCTTTCTTT. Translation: CASGVGGTEAFF.